Presented here are 30 T cell receptor beta chains from one specimen sequenced in a study of radiation and T cells in renal cell carcinoma. Time point indicated: blood 4 weeks post-SBRT, at nephrectomy. Treatment in this sample: 15 Gy SBRT to primary tumor, nephrectomy 4 weeks later. The repertoire was sequenced with immunoSEQ multiplex PCR; TCRdb's copy has only in-frame clones and lacks some. The repertoire holds about 100,000 clones, with 84% as singletons. The input for sequencing was blood, taken from a patient whose treatment included radiotherapy and nephrectomy. The origin of the receptors is a man aged 60-69 years with renal cell carcinoma.

This rearrangement joins TRBV4-1 to TRBJ2-1; 7 positions match TRBD2. Per the germline V gene, CDR1 is MGHRA and CDR2 is YSYEKL. The V and J ends lost 0 bases and 3 bases, in that order; junction bases with no gene match: 8. The CDR3 sequence is 17 residues long. The chain's CDR3 is CASSQEALGGSYNEQFF. In nucleotides, the CDR3 is TGCGCCAGCAGCCAAGAAGCCCTGGGGGGGAGCTACAATGAGCAGTTCTTC.

The chain is built from TRBV5-1 and TRBJ2-3; tentative D call: TRBD2 (6 bases). This CDR3 has 16 residues. The V gene's germline CDR1 is SGHRS and CDR2 YFSETQ. V was pared by 0 bases and J by 0 bases, with 11 bases between. The CDR3 loop reads CASSLEASASTDTQYF. CDR3 in DNA: TGCGCCAGCAGCTTGGAGGCTAGCGCTAGCACAGATACGCAGTATTTT.

This clone was detected once. V and J are TRBV7-8 and TRBJ2-7; D remains ambiguous. The CDR3 length is 13 residues. V was pared by 4 bases and J by 6 bases, with 13 bases between. The germline CDR1 and CDR2 sequences are SGHVS and FQNEAQ. The CDR3 nucleotides read TGTGCCAGCAGCTCCGCGGACCTATTCGAGCAGTACTTC. This sequence encodes CASSSADLFEQYF.

The chain links TRBV19 to TRBJ2-7; TRBD2 agrees at 11 bases. Germline trimming cut 3 bases from V and 4 bases from J; bases unmatched to any gene: 2. Germline CDR1 is LNHDA and CDR2 is SQIVND (reference sequence). The CDR3 has 14 residues. The chain's CDR3 is CASSMRLAGYEQYF. The CDR3 DNA is TGTGCCAGTAGTATGAGACTAGCGGGATACGAGCAGTACTTC.

The chain uses TRBV6-5 and TRBJ1-5, with a tentative D call TRBD1 (6 bases). The V gene lost 0 bases and the J gene lost 10 bases, with 16 bases spanning the gap. CDR1 is MNHEY and CDR2 is SVGAGI in the germline V gene. The CDR3 is 15 residues long. CDR3 sequence: CASSYSRTAISPQHF. CDR3 in DNA: TGTGCCAGCAGTTACTCCCGGACAGCAATCAGCCCCCAGCATTTT.

V gene TRBV4-2 combines with J gene TRBJ1-3; 9 bases match TRBD1. V trimming: 0 bases; J trimming: 8 bases; junction bases outside the gene matches: 8. In germline, CDR1 is LGHNA, CDR2 YNFKEQ. The CDR3 spans 16 residues. The CDR3 bases are TGTGCCAGCAGCCAAGATCACCGCGACAGGGGGGACACCATATATTTT. This gives the protein CASSQDHRDRGDTIYF.

This rearrangement joins TRBV19 to TRBJ2-5, with D perhaps matching TRBD1 (7 bases). Trimming stripped 10 bases from V and 1 base from J, with 25 bases between. Germline loops: CDR1 LNHDA, CDR2 SQIVND (reference sequence). The CDR3 runs to 17 residues. The CDR3 here is CATTAGGRGVGQETQYF. The CDR3 nucleotides read TGTGCCACCACCGCAGGGGGGCGGGGAGTTGGCCAAGAGACCCAGTACTTC.

The chain employs TRBV29-1 and TRBJ2-3; D tentatively fits TRBD1 or TRBD2 (6 bases each). V lost 7 bases to trimming and J lost 11 bases, with 16 bases between them. This CDR3 is 11 amino acids long. CDR1 SQVTM and CDR2 ANQGSEA come from the germline V gene. The CDR3 sequence: CSGRDKDRQYF. DNA of the CDR3: TGCAGCGGGAGGGACAAGGACCGGCAGTATTTT.

This chain links TRBV9 with TRBJ2-7; the D is unclear. V lost 4 bases, J lost 3 bases, and 14 bases lay in between. The germline V gene has CDR1 SGDLS and CDR2 YYNGEE. The CDR3 loop spans 14 amino acids. Here the CDR3 reads CASSRHGVGYEQYF. CDR3 nucleotides: TGTGCCAGCAGCAGACACGGAGTGGGCTACGAGCAGTACTTC.

The V gene is TRBV7-2, the J gene TRBJ2-7; 7 bases agree with TRBD2. V trimming: 1 base; J trimming: 2 bases; junction bases outside the gene matches: 2. The CDR3 is 14 amino acids. CDR1 is SGHTA, CDR2 FQGNSA, per germline. The CDR3 region is CASSLGGGPYEQYF. The CDR3 DNA sequence: TGTGCCAGCAGCTTAGGCGGGGGACCCTACGAGCAGTACTTC.

The table lists this clone with a count of one. This chain connects TRBV25-1 to TRBJ2-7; TRBD1 agrees at 9 bases. Germline CDR1 is MGHDK and CDR2 is SYGVNS. This CDR3 comprises 15 residues. J was trimmed by 1 base and V by 6 bases; bases with no gene match: 7. The CDR3 region is CASSQGGTGSYEQYF. Written as DNA, the CDR3 is TGTGCCAGCAGCCAAGGTGGGACAGGGTCCTACGAGCAGTACTTC.

The chain couples TRBV6-1 to TRBJ2-2; D perhaps matches TRBD1 (5 bases). V was clipped by 2 bases and J by 4 bases, with 11 bases between them. The germline V gene has CDR1 MNHNS and CDR2 SASEGT. The CDR3 consists of 15 residues. CDR3 sequence reads: CASSELWGRTGELFF. In DNA form, the CDR3 reads TGTGCCAGCAGTGAATTATGGGGCCGCACCGGGGAGCTGTTTTTT.

The V and J genes are TRBV4-1 and TRBJ2-3; D perhaps matches TRBD2 (5 bases). The CDR3 has 11 residues. The V gene lost 8 bases and the J gene lost 8 bases, with 11 bases spanning the gap. Germline-derived CDR1 and CDR2 are MGHRA and YSYEKL. The CDR3 spells CASEGRGTQYF. Written as DNA, the CDR3 is TGCGCCAGCGAGGGTAGAGGTACGCAGTATTTT.

This chain uses TRBV18 with TRBJ1-5; a weak D match, TRBD1 (6 bases). CDR3 size: 15 residues. Germline CDR1 reads KGHSH; CDR2 reads LQKENI. Trimming removed 2 bases at V and 2 bases at J, with 10 bases between. The CDR3 region is CASSPTGKGNQPQHF. For the CDR3, the DNA is TGTGCCAGCTCACCAACAGGGAAGGGCAATCAGCCCCAGCATTTT.

The chain couples TRBV6-6 to TRBJ2-7, with a weak D call TRBD2 (5 bases). V lost 0 bases, J lost 3 bases, and 6 bases lay in between. CDR1 is MNHNY and CDR2 is SVGAGI in the germline V gene (reference sequence). The CDR3 spans 13 residues. The CDR3 is CASSYSGVYEQYF. CDR3 DNA sequence: TGTGCCAGCAGTTACTCGGGAGTCTACGAGCAGTACTTC.

This CDR3 is CASSLRTGRTGETQYF. The CDR3 region has the DNA TGTGCCAGCAGCTTGAGAACCGGGAGGACTGGGGAGACCCAGTACTTC. V usage is TRBV7-2 and J usage is TRBJ2-5, with 7 bases fitting TRBD2. The V segment lost 3 bases and the J segment 5 bases; nucleotides outside the gene matches: 12. The CDR3 extends over 16 amino acids. Germline loops: CDR1 SGHTA, CDR2 FQGNSA.

CDR3 sequence reads: CASSQAGFGTDTQYF. The CDR3 bases are TGCGCCAGCAGCCAAGCAGGATTTGGCACAGATACGCAGTATTTT. The J gene is TRBJ2-3, the V gene TRBV4-1; D unresolved. The CDR3 totals 15 residues. The V gene lost 1 base and the J gene lost 1 base, with 9 bases spanning the gap. Per the germline V gene, CDR1 is MGHRA and CDR2 is YSYEKL.

The V call is TRBV6-4, the J call TRBJ1-1; D gene ambiguous. The V gene's germline CDR1 is MRHNA and CDR2 SNTAGT. V dropped 2 bases and J dropped 7 bases, with 11 bases sitting between them. The CDR3 length is 13 residues. The CDR3 region is CASSDPPFGEAFF. The CDR3 coding sequence is TGTGCCAGCAGTGACCCGCCATTCGGTGAAGCTTTCTTT.

The CDR3 DNA sequence: TGTGCCAGCAGCTTATCGGAGGCGAACAATGAGCAGTTCTTC. This encodes CASSLSEANNEQFF. This chain connects TRBV21-1 to TRBJ2-1; the D call TRBD2 from the table was never checked on the DNA. TRBV21-1 is described as a pseudogene. The CDR3 has 14 amino acids.

The V call is TRBV5-4, the J call TRBJ2-7, with D maybe TRBD2 (6 bases). The CDR3 covers 15 residues. Trimming left V 2 bases short and J 0 bases short, with 12 bases between. Germline assignment: CDR1 SGHNT and CDR2 YYREEE (reference sequence). The CDR3 DNA is TGTGCCAGCAGCTTCTGGGCGGGGAGCTCCTACGAGCAGTACTTC. As protein: CASSFWAGSSYEQYF.

This sequence joins TRBV14 and TRBJ2-2; maybe TRBD2 (5 bases). Germline CDR1 reads SGHDN; CDR2 reads FVKESK. V shed 1 base and J shed 5 bases, with 8 bases lying between them. The CDR3 covers 14 residues. In DNA form, the CDR3 reads TGTGCCAGCAGCCAAGGCCGGGGAACCGGGGAGCTGTTTTTT. Translated, it gives CASSQGRGTGELFF.

This clone was seen a few times. The chain recombines TRBV27 with TRBJ1-2; TRBD1 aligns across 8 bases. Germline CDR1 reads MNHEY; CDR2 reads SMNVEV (reference sequence). The CDR3 is made up of 14 amino acids. V lost 2 bases, J lost 8 bases, and 7 bases stayed unmatched. This CDR3 reads CASSLRETGVGYTF. The CDR3 bases are TGTGCCAGCAGTTTAAGGGAGACAGGGGTCGGCTACACCTTC.

V gene TRBV5-1 combines with J gene TRBJ2-7; D possibly corresponds to TRBD2 (6 bases). V lost 1 base to trimming and J lost 3 bases, with 17 bases between them. The CDR3 consists of 16 residues. Germline CDR1 is SGHRS and CDR2 is YFSETQ. The CDR3 coding sequence is TGCGCCAGCAGCTTGATCCGCGGGACTGGGGGCTACGAGCAGTACTTC. It translates to CASSLIRGTGGYEQYF.

The DNA for the CDR3 is TGTGCCAGCAGTGAGTCTTCCCCGTACAATGAGCAGTTCTTC. Translation: CASSESSPYNEQFF. The rearrangement joins TRBV6-1 to TRBJ2-1; D is unresolved. V was shortened by 3 bases and J by 4 bases, with 10 bases between the two germline ends. Germline CDR1 MNHNS, CDR2 SASEGT. The CDR3 is 14 amino acids.

This clone was seen once. The chain uses TRBV10-3 and TRBJ2-3, with 7 bases aligning to TRBD1. V shed 10 bases and J 1 base; nucleotides not matched to a gene: 11. CDR3 length: 15 amino acids. Germline CDR1 is ENHRY and CDR2 is SYGVKD. The CDR3 sequence: CATQPLDRGTDTQYF. The DNA for the CDR3 is TGTGCCACCCAACCGCTAGACAGGGGCACAGATACGCAGTATTTT.

V usage is TRBV4-2 and J usage is TRBJ2-3; 13 nucleotides match TRBD2. J was trimmed by 4 bases and V by 1 base; bases with no gene match: 14. The CDR3 totals 20 residues. Germline V lookup: CDR1 LGHNA, CDR2 YNFKEQ. The CDR3 nucleotides read TGTGCCAGCAGCCAAGTAAGGACTAGCGGGAGAGTGAGGTCCGCAGATACGCAGTATTTT. As protein: CASSQVRTSGRVRSADTQYF.

This clone appeared a few times. The chain combines TRBV15 with TRBJ2-1; 8 bases are shared with TRBD2. V dropped 0 bases and J dropped 6; count of bases not matched to a gene: 1. The CDR3 has 14 residues. The germline CDR1 and CDR2 sequences are LNHNV and YYDKDF (reference sequence). The CDR3: CATSRDLAGNEQFF. The CDR3 DNA sequence: TGTGCCACCAGCAGAGATCTAGCGGGCAATGAGCAGTTCTTC.

The genes are TRBV6-5 and TRBJ2-7; D not resolved. V lost 7 bases, J lost 2 bases, and 9 bases lay in between. The CDR3 consists of 12 residues. Germline CDR1 reads MNHEY; CDR2 reads SVGAGI. The CDR3 bases are TGTGCCAGCACCTCCCCTACCTACGAGCAGTACTTC. Translating gives CASTSPTYEQYF.

V and J are TRBV29-1 and TRBJ2-5; D is perhaps TRBD1 (6 bases). Near its end, the DNA agrees better with TRBJ2-7, so the J call may be wrong. Germline V lookup: CDR1 SQVTM, CDR2 ANQGSEA. This CDR3 comprises 13 residues. CDR3: CSVDADSSYEQYF. DNA for the CDR3: TGCAGCGTTGACGCGGACAGCTCCTACGAGCAGTACTTC.

This clone has just a few counts. V and J are TRBV29-1 and TRBJ1-1, with 7 bases matching TRBD1. This CDR3 is built from 14 residues. The germline CDR1 and CDR2 sequences are SQVTM and ANQGSEA. V was clipped by 4 bases and J by 1 base; unmatched bases: 6. The CDR3 DNA sequence: TGCAGCGTTGTCGGGACAGCTGAGAACACTGAAGCTTTCTTT. Protein product: CSVVGTAENTEAFF.